These 12 T cell receptor beta chains were all obtained from the same sample, sequenced in a study of beta chain features in type 1 diabetes. The sequenced template was cDNA made from the entire isolated RNA. Profiling relied on immunoSEQ multiplex PCR, and the TCRdb table lists in-frame clones only, not all of them. The sample has fewer than 250,000 clones, roughly 14% seen once. The specimen sequenced was naive CD4+ T cells from blood. These receptors all stem from a woman in her thirties or forties in good health.

Only a few counts were recorded for this clone. The V call is TRBV9, the J call TRBJ1-2; D possibly corresponds to TRBD1 (5 bases). Trimming pared 3 bases from V and 8 bases from J, leaving 11 bases between. Germline V gene sequence: CDR1 SGDLS, CDR2 YYNGEE. The CDR3 covers 12 residues. CDR3 sequence reads: CASSGGGEGYTF. Here the CDR3 DNA reads TGTGCCAGCAGCGGTGGGGGGGAAGGCTACACCTTC.

The V gene is TRBV6-5, the J gene TRBJ1-5, with 11 bases lining up with TRBD1. The CDR3 totals 15 residues. The V gene's germline CDR1 is MNHEY and CDR2 SVGAGI. The junction had 4 bases not matched to a gene; V was cut back by 3 bases and J by 6 bases. The CDR3 spells CASSYGQGAGQPQHF. DNA of the CDR3: TGTGCCAGCAGTTATGGACAGGGGGCTGGTCAGCCCCAGCATTTT.

With regard to this clone: A read error may produce the germline difference seen at one junction end. Other nucleotide sequences in the sample specify the same CDR3. This sequence joins TRBV11-2 and TRBJ2-7; D uncertain. From germline, CDR1 is SGHAT and CDR2 FQNNGV. The CDR3 extends over 12 amino acids. Written as DNA, the CDR3 is TGTGCCAGCAGCTTAGAGGAGAGAAGATGGTATTTC. Amino acid sequence: CASSLEERRWYF.

This chain joins TRBV5-1 and TRBJ2-1, with 8 bases matching TRBD1. This CDR3 is 16 amino acids long. The germline V gene encodes CDR1 SGHRS and CDR2 YFSETQ. The J segment lost 10 bases and the V segment lost 0 bases, leaving 12 bases of the junction unmatched. In DNA, the CDR3 is TGCGCCAGCAGCTTGGTTAGTGGGACAGGACATGGCGAGCAGTTCTTC. It encodes CASSLVSGTGHGEQFF.

This clone was observed a handful of times. CDR3 coding DNA: TGTGCCAGCAGCTTGGGGACAGGGGGCAGCCACGAGCAGTACTTC. It codes for CASSLGTGGSHEQYF. The chain recombines TRBV5-8 with TRBJ2-7; 11 nucleotides line up with TRBD1. V lost 0 bases to trimming and J lost 5 bases; unmatched junction nucleotides: 4. This CDR3 is 15 amino acids long. Germline CDR1 reads SGHTS; CDR2 reads YDEGEE. The variable domain in full, completed from reference TRBV5-8 and TRBJ2-7, reads EAGVTQSPTHLIKTRGQQATLRCSPISGHTSVYWYQQALGLGLQFLLWYDEGEERNRGNFPPRFSGRQFPNYSSELNVNALELEDSALYLCASSLGTGGSHEQYFGPGTRLTVT.

This chain links TRBV9 with TRBJ2-5; TRBD2 aligns across 7 bases. Germline CDR1 and CDR2: SGDLS and YYNGEE. Trimming took 2 bases from V and 13 from J; bases not matched to a gene: 11. There are 13 residues in the CDR3. The CDR3 region has the DNA TGTGCCAGCAGCGTCCGGCCTAGCGGCCCCGGGTACTTC. Translation: CASSVRPSGPGYF. The variable domain in full, completed from reference TRBV9 and TRBJ2-5, reads DSGVTQTPKHLITATGQRVTLRCSPRSGDLSVYWYQQSLDQGLQFLIQYYNGEERAKGNILERFSAQQFPDLHSELNLSSLELGDSALYFCASSVRPSGPGYFGPGTRLLVL.

To note about this clone: A read error may account for a junction end that differs from germline. The chain is built from TRBV4-3 and TRBJ2-7, with D unresolved. Germline-derived CDR1 and CDR2 are LGHNA and YSLEER. This CDR3 has 14 residues. The CDR3 DNA is TGCGCCAACAGCCAAGATGTGTCTTCCTACGAGCAGTACTTC. This translates into CANSQDVSSYEQYF.

The chain links TRBV2 to TRBJ1-1; possible D gene TRBD1, 5 bases. The CDR3 spans 14 residues. The germline CDR1 and CDR2 sequences are SNHLY and FYNNEI. V was clipped by 1 base and J by 5 bases, with 11 bases between them. CDR3 residues: CASSEEGLGTEAFF. CDR3 DNA: TGTGCCAGCAGTGAAGAGGGGCTTGGAACTGAAGCTTTCTTT.

The chain recombines TRBV4-2 with TRBJ2-7; 10 bases match TRBD1. The CDR3 has 15 amino acids. Trimming at V came to 5 bases and at J to 1 base, leaving 5 bases not matched to a gene. The germline V gene has CDR1 LGHNA and CDR2 YNFKEQ. CDR3 nucleotide sequence: TGTGCCAGCAGCTTGGCGGGACAGGGGTCCTACGAGCAGTACTTC. Translating it yields CASSLAGQGSYEQYF.

The V call is TRBV6-1, the J call TRBJ1-4, with D unclear. The CDR3 consists of 15 residues. Per germline, CDR1 MNHNS and CDR2 SASEGT. Between the trimmed V and J ends, which lost 5 bases and 4 bases, there was a span of 14 bases. CDR3 protein: CASSNLGLRNEKLFF. The CDR3 region has the DNA TGTGCCAGCAGTAACTTAGGACTCCGTAATGAAAAACTGTTTTTT.

This clone was observed a handful of times. The rearrangement uses TRBV4-3 and TRBJ2-2; D gene unclear. CDR1 LGHNA and CDR2 YSLEER come from the germline V gene. This CDR3 has 15 amino acids. With 0 bases removed from V and 3 bases from J, the gap between germline ends came to 8 bases. The CDR3 here is CASSQDAQDTGELFF. The CDR3 bases are TGCGCCAGCAGCCAAGATGCCCAGGACACCGGGGAGCTGTTTTTT.

This clone was recorded a few times. The genes are TRBV27 and TRBJ2-1, with TRBD1 matching over 9 bases. The germline V gene has CDR1 MNHEY and CDR2 SMNVEV (reference sequence). The CDR3 totals 15 residues. V lost 3 bases, J lost 6 bases, and 6 bases stayed unmatched. In DNA, the CDR3 is TGTGCCAGCAGTTTGGGGACAGGGTTGCGCAATGAGCAGTTCTTC. As protein: CASSLGTGLRNEQFF.